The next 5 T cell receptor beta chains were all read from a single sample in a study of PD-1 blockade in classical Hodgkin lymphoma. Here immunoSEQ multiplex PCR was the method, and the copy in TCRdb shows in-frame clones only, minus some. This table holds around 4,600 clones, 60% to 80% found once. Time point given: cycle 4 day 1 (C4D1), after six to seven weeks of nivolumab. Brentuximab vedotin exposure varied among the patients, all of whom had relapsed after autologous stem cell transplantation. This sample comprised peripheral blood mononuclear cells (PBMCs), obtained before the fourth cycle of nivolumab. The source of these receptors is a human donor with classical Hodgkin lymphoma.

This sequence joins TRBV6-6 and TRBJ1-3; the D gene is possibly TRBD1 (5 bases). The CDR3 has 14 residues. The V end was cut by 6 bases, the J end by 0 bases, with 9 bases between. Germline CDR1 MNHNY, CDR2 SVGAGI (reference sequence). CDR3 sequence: CASSSTDSGNTIYF. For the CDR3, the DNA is TGTGCCAGCAGCTCGACAGACTCTGGAAACACCATATATTTT.

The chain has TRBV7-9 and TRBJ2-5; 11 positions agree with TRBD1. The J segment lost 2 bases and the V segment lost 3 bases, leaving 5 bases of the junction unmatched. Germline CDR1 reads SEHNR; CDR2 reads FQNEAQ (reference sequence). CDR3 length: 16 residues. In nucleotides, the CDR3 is TGTGCCAGCAGCTTCGGACAGGGGGCCGGACAAGAGACCCAGTACTTC. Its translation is CASSFGQGAGQETQYF.

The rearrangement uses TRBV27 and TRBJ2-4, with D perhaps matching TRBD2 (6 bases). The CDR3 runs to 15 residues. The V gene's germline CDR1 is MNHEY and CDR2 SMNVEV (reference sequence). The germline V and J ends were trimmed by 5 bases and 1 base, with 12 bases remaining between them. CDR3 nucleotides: TGTGCCAGCAGTACCCTCGGGAGTGCCAAAAACATTCAGTACTTC. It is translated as CASSTLGSAKNIQYF.

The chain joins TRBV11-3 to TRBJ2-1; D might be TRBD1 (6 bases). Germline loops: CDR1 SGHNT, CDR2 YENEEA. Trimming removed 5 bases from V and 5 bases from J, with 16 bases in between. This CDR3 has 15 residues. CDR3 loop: CASSPGTGSHNEQFF. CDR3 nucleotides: TGTGCCAGCAGCCCCGGAACAGGGAGCCACAATGAGCAGTTCTTC.

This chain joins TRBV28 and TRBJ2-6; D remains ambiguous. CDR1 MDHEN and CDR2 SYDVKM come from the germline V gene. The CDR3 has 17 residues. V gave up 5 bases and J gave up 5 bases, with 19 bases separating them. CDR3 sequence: CASSRNPTQSRANVLTF. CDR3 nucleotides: TGTGCCAGCAGTCGCAATCCTACACAAAGTCGGGCCAACGTCCTGACTTTC. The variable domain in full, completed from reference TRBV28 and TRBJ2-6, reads DVKVTQSSRYLVKRTGEKVFLECVQDMDHENMFWYRQDPGLGLRLIYFSYDVKMKEKGDIPEGYSVSREKKERFSLILESASTNQTSMYLCASSRNPTQSRANVLTFGAGSRLTVL.